A selection of T cell receptor beta chains follows, all from one sample in a study of identical twins. Using its own MiXCR run on the 5' RACE reads, TCRdb lists one record per CDR3 protein. The sample lists about 730,000 distinct CDR3 sequences; approximately 21% were seen once. This sample was shared with a second study, whose subject was T cells expressing NK-cell markers.

Sequences were obtained from PBMCs. The receptors shown here come from a woman aged 18-35 years in good health. CDR3s include the opening cysteine and the closing phenylalanine or tryptophan. A D gene is named only where the DNA matches it firmly. Some rows have no size entry. The others give once, few or many, or a class for an expanded clone.

CDR3nt: TGCAGTGCTAGGTCTAGCGGGAGAAATATATTCAATGAGCAGTTCTTC
CDR3aa: CSARSSGRNIFNEQFF
abundance: many
len: 16
j_gene: TRBJ2-1
v_gene: TRBV20-1
d_gene: TRBD2

CDR3nt: TGTGCCATCAGGGGAAGGTTGGGGGGCGAGACCTACGAGCAGTACTTC
CDR3aa: CAIRGRLGGETYEQYF
abundance: few
len: 16
j_gene: TRBJ2-7
v_gene: TRBV10-3
d_gene: -

CDR3nt: TGTGCCAGCAGTAGGACACCAAACTATGGCTACACCTTC
CDR3aa: CASSRTPNYGYTF
abundance: few
len: 13
j_gene: TRBJ1-2
v_gene: TRBV6-1
d_gene: -

CDR3nt: TGTGCCAGCAGTTTAGTGCTAGCTAGTGAGCAGTTCTTC
CDR3aa: CASSLVLASEQFF
abundance: -
len: 13
j_gene: TRBJ2-1
v_gene: TRBV12-3/TRBV12-4
d_gene: -

CDR3nt: TGTGCCAGCAGTTTAACAACTAGCGTCACAGATACGCAGTATTTT
CDR3aa: CASSLTTSVTDTQYF
abundance: -
len: 15
j_gene: TRBJ2-3
v_gene: TRBV12-3/TRBV12-4
d_gene: TRBD2

CDR3nt: TGCGCCAGCAGCTTGGGTACAGGGGCAGATACGCAGTATTTT
CDR3aa: CASSLGTGADTQYF
abundance: many
len: 14
j_gene: TRBJ2-3
v_gene: TRBV5-1
d_gene: TRBD1

CDR3nt: TGTGCCAGCAGGGCCGGGACCAGGGGGCAGTATTTT
CDR3aa: CASRAGTRGQYF
abundance: -
len: 12
j_gene: TRBJ2-3
v_gene: TRBV12-3/TRBV12-4
d_gene: -

CDR3nt: TGTGCCATCAGTGAGATCCCAAGCGACGCCATTCAGTACTTC
CDR3aa: CAISEIPSDAIQYF
abundance: -
len: 14
j_gene: TRBJ2-4
v_gene: TRBV10-3
d_gene: -

CDR3nt: TGTGCCAGCAGCGGAACAGCGGAGGGCACACAAGAGACCCAGTACTTC
CDR3aa: CASSGTAEGTQETQYF
abundance: few
len: 16
j_gene: TRBJ2-5
v_gene: TRBV11-2
d_gene: -

CDR3nt: TGTGCCAGCAGCGCCGGACTAGACCACACAGATACGCAGTATTTT
CDR3aa: CASSAGLDHTDTQYF
abundance: -
len: 15
j_gene: TRBJ2-3
v_gene: TRBV7-6
d_gene: TRBD2

CDR3nt: TGCAGTGCTAGAGAACTGGCGTACGGTGAGCAGTTCTTC
CDR3aa: CSARELAYGEQFF
abundance: few
len: 13
j_gene: TRBJ2-1
v_gene: TRBV20-1
d_gene: -

CDR3nt: TGTGCCAGCTCACCGAGTCCGGGACGCGAGCAGTTCTTC
CDR3aa: CASSPSPGREQFF
abundance: few
len: 13
j_gene: TRBJ2-1
v_gene: TRBV18
d_gene: -

CDR3nt: TGCAGTGCTAGTCACAGGCGCGAGCAGTACTTC
CDR3aa: CSASHRREQYF
abundance: many
len: 11
j_gene: TRBJ2-7
v_gene: TRBV20-1
d_gene: -

CDR3nt: TGTGCCAGCAACGCCAGGGGGGACCCTAGGCACTACGAGCAGTACTTC
CDR3aa: CASNARGDPRHYEQYF
abundance: -
len: 16
j_gene: TRBJ2-7
v_gene: TRBV27
d_gene: -

CDR3nt: TGTGCCAGCAGCGACCAAATCAGGGCTAATGAAAAACTGTTTTTT
CDR3aa: CASSDQIRANEKLFF
abundance: -
len: 15
j_gene: TRBJ1-4
v_gene: TRBV7-6
d_gene: -

CDR3nt: TGTGCCAGCAGCCAAGCTATCGGTAGCTCCTACGAGCAGTACTTC
CDR3aa: CASSQAIGSSYEQYF
abundance: -
len: 15
j_gene: TRBJ2-7
v_gene: TRBV3-1
d_gene: -

CDR3nt: TGTGCCAGCAGCTCCTTGGGGGGGGATCGGTACTTC
CDR3aa: CASSSLGGDRYF
abundance: -
len: 12
j_gene: TRBJ2-7
v_gene: TRBV7-2
d_gene: TRBD2

CDR3nt: TGTGCCACAAGGAGGGACCCCCAAGAGACCCAGTACTTC
CDR3aa: CATRRDPQETQYF
abundance: -
len: 13
j_gene: TRBJ2-5
v_gene: TRBV10-3
d_gene: -

CDR3nt: TGCGCCAGCAGCCAAGGTTCAGGGGGCGGCACAGATACGCAGTATTTT
CDR3aa: CASSQGSGGGTDTQYF
abundance: many
len: 16
j_gene: TRBJ2-3
v_gene: TRBV4-3
d_gene: TRBD1

CDR3nt: TGCGCCAGCAGCCGGCAGGGGGACGCAGATACGCAGTATTTT
CDR3aa: CASSRQGDADTQYF
abundance: -
len: 14
j_gene: TRBJ2-3
v_gene: TRBV5-1
d_gene: TRBD1

CDR3nt: TGCAGTGCTAGAACAGATACGCAGTATTTT
CDR3aa: CSARTDTQYF
abundance: many
len: 10
j_gene: TRBJ2-3
v_gene: TRBV20-1
d_gene: -

CDR3nt: TGTGCCAGCAGCCCAGGGACAGCGGGCTATGGCTACACCTTC
CDR3aa: CASSPGTAGYGYTF
abundance: -
len: 14
j_gene: TRBJ1-2
v_gene: TRBV9
d_gene: TRBD1

CDR3nt: TGTGCCAGCGTAAAATTGGACGGGAAAGAGACCCAGTACTTC
CDR3aa: CASVKLDGKETQYF
abundance: -
len: 14
j_gene: TRBJ2-5
v_gene: TRBV6-1
d_gene: -

CDR3nt: TGTGCCAGCAGTTACTCATGGACTAGCGGAGAGCAGTACTTC
CDR3aa: CASSYSWTSGEQYF
abundance: -
len: 14
j_gene: TRBJ2-7
v_gene: TRBV6-5
d_gene: TRBD2

CDR3nt: TGTGCCAGCAGGGGACTAGCGGCACAAGAGTACAATGAGCAGTTCTTC
CDR3aa: CASRGLAAQEYNEQFF
abundance: -
len: 16
j_gene: TRBJ2-1
v_gene: TRBV6-2/TRBV6-3
d_gene: TRBD2

CDR3nt: TGTGCCAGCAGCTTAGCCTTTCGGGACAGGGTTTATGGCTACACCTTC
CDR3aa: CASSLAFRDRVYGYTF
abundance: few
len: 16
j_gene: TRBJ1-2
v_gene: TRBV7-2
d_gene: TRBD1

CDR3nt: TGTGCCAGCAGTTACTCAGGCGGGAACACTGAAGCTTTCTTT
CDR3aa: CASSYSGGNTEAFF
abundance: many
len: 14
j_gene: TRBJ1-1
v_gene: TRBV6-5
d_gene: -

CDR3nt: TGTGCCAGCAGCCTAGGGACTAGCGGTCTCACTTCCTACAATGAGCAGTTCTTC
CDR3aa: CASSLGTSGLTSYNEQFF
abundance: -
len: 18
j_gene: TRBJ2-1
v_gene: TRBV9
d_gene: TRBD2

CDR3nt: TGTGCCAGCAGCCCGCGGCTCAGCGGGGGAGATACGCAGTATTTT
CDR3aa: CASSPRLSGGDTQYF
abundance: -
len: 15
j_gene: TRBJ2-3
v_gene: TRBV13
d_gene: TRBD2

CDR3nt: TGTGCCAGCAGTTTAATAAAAGGGGGAGCTGAAGCTTTCTTT
CDR3aa: CASSLIKGGAEAFF
abundance: -
len: 14
j_gene: TRBJ1-1
v_gene: TRBV12-3/TRBV12-4
d_gene: -

CDR3nt: TGCAGCGTTAGCGGGACCCCAACCCGGGGGCCGAACACTGAAGCTTTCTTT
CDR3aa: CSVSGTPTRGPNTEAFF
abundance: -
len: 17
j_gene: TRBJ1-1
v_gene: TRBV29-1
d_gene: -

CDR3nt: TGTGCCAGCAGTTCTACAGGGGGCGGACGTGAAGCTTTCTTT
CDR3aa: CASSSTGGGREAFF
abundance: many
len: 14
j_gene: TRBJ1-1
v_gene: TRBV6-5
d_gene: TRBD1

CDR3nt: TGTGCCAGCAGGCTGGGCGGGCGTACTGGGGGAAACACCATATATTTT
CDR3aa: CASRLGGRTGGNTIYF
abundance: few
len: 16
j_gene: TRBJ1-3
v_gene: TRBV6-1
d_gene: -

CDR3nt: TGTGCCAGCAGCACCCGTGGACTATCGGAGACCCAGTACTTC
CDR3aa: CASSTRGLSETQYF
abundance: few
len: 14
j_gene: TRBJ2-5
v_gene: TRBV9
d_gene: -

CDR3nt: TGTGCCTGGAGTGTACAGGGGAGAGATCAGCCCCAGCATTTT
CDR3aa: CAWSVQGRDQPQHF
abundance: -
len: 14
j_gene: TRBJ1-5
v_gene: TRBV30
d_gene: TRBD1

CDR3nt: TGTGCCAGCAGCTTATCGTCCGGGACAGCGACTAAGGAGCAGTACTTC
CDR3aa: CASSLSSGTATKEQYF
abundance: few
len: 16
j_gene: TRBJ2-7
v_gene: TRBV7-9
d_gene: TRBD1

CDR3nt: TGTGCCAGCAGTTTAATCCCCGAGCAGTTCTTC
CDR3aa: CASSLIPEQFF
abundance: few
len: 11
j_gene: TRBJ2-1
v_gene: TRBV12-3/TRBV12-4
d_gene: -

CDR3nt: TGCAGTGCTAGAGTGAAGAAGGATGTAAGCACCATCCGAGATACGCAGTATTTT
CDR3aa: CSARVKKDVSTIRDTQYF
abundance: few
len: 18
j_gene: TRBJ2-3
v_gene: TRBV20-1
d_gene: -

CDR3nt: TGCGCCAGCAGCTTTACGTGGGACAGAACTTCCTACGAGCAGTACTTC
CDR3aa: CASSFTWDRTSYEQYF
abundance: -
len: 16
j_gene: TRBJ2-7
v_gene: TRBV5-1
d_gene: TRBD1

CDR3nt: TGCAGTGCCCTAGCGGGGGGGTACGAGCAGTACTTC
CDR3aa: CSALAGGYEQYF
abundance: -
len: 12
j_gene: TRBJ2-7
v_gene: TRBV20-1
d_gene: TRBD2

CDR3nt: TGTGCCAGCGCGGGACCTGAAGCTTTCTTT
CDR3aa: CASAGPEAFF
abundance: -
len: 10
j_gene: TRBJ1-1
v_gene: TRBV12-3/TRBV12-4
d_gene: -

CDR3nt: TGTGCCAGCAGCTTACGACTAGCGGGGACGAACACCGGGGAGCTGTTTTTT
CDR3aa: CASSLRLAGTNTGELFF
abundance: -
len: 17
j_gene: TRBJ2-2
v_gene: TRBV7-2
d_gene: TRBD2

CDR3nt: TGTGCCAGCAGCTTGACAGGGGACGGCACAGATACGCAGTATTTT
CDR3aa: CASSLTGDGTDTQYF
abundance: few
len: 15
j_gene: TRBJ2-3
v_gene: TRBV11-2
d_gene: TRBD1

CDR3nt: TGTGCCAGCAGCTTGAGGGATTCTGCCTACAATGAGCAGTTCTTC
CDR3aa: CASSLRDSAYNEQFF
abundance: few
len: 15
j_gene: TRBJ2-1
v_gene: TRBV5-8
d_gene: -

CDR3nt: TGCAGTGCTAGAGGCAGCGGCGGGGGGTGGGAGCAGTACTTC
CDR3aa: CSARGSGGGWEQYF
abundance: few
len: 14
j_gene: TRBJ2-7
v_gene: TRBV20-1
d_gene: TRBD2